This TCR beta chain stems from a study of blood T cell repertoires in COVID-19. The protocol was immunoSEQ multiplex PCR, while the TCRdb copy is restricted to in-frame clones and leaves out a portion. The sample has 150,000 to 200,000 clones, about nine tenths seen once; the top ten hold 0.78%. With 1 base removed from V and 7 bases from J, the gap between germline ends came to 10 bases. Germline V gene lookup returns CDR1 KGHSH and CDR2 LQKENI. This CDR3 spans 14 amino acids. Sequencing input: peripheral blood. This receptor was identified in a woman in her seventies with acute or convalescent COVID-19. The chain has TRBV18 and TRBJ2-2; D perhaps matches TRBD2 (5 bases). CDR3 region: CASSPLETIGELFF. The CDR3 nucleotides are TGTGCCAGCTCACCACTGGAGACTATCGGGGAGCTGTTTTTT.